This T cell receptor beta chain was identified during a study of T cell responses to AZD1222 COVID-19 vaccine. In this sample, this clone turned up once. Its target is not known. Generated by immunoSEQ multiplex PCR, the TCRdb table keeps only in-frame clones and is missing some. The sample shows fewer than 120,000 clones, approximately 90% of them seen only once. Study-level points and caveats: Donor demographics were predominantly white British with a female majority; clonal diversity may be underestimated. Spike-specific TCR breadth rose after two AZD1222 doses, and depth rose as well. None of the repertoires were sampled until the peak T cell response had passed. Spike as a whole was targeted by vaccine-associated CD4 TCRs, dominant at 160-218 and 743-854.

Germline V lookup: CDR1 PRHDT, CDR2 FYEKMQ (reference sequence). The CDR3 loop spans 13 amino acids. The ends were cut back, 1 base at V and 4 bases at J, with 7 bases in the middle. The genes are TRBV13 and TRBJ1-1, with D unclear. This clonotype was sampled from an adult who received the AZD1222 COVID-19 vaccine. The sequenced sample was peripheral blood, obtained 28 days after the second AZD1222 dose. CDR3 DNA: TGTGCCAGCAGCTTAGTCCGAGGCACTGAAGCTTTCTTT. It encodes CASSLVRGTEAFF.